This T cell receptor beta chain was identified in a study of lymphopenia after photon versus proton radiotherapy. Germline V CDR1 and CDR2: GTSNPN, SVGIG (reference sequence). Trimming cost V 3 bases and J 2 bases; bases outside gene matches: 6. The CDR3 runs 14 residues. Clones were read by immunoSEQ multiplex PCR, and TCRdb kept only the in-frame ones, dropping some. The top ten hold approximately 4.8% of the sample, which has roughly 150,000 clones, around nine tenths seen once. This receptor was taken from a man in his fifties with gastric cancer. Sequences were derived from peripheral blood, sampled from a patient treated with photon-based radiotherapy. V and J are TRBV30 and TRBJ1-1; TRBD1 matches at 7 bases. CDR3 in amino acids: CAWSPGTDNTEAFF. The CDR3 DNA reads TGTGCCTGGAGCCCCGGGACAGACAACACTGAAGCTTTCTTT.